These 11 T cell receptor beta chains were sequenced from one sample in a study of PD-L1 blockade in urothelial cancer. Time point defined: pretreatment peripheral blood. Sequenced by immunoSEQ multiplex PCR; TCRdb stores in-frame clones only, minus some. The sample contains some 74,000 clones, around four fifths of which appear only once. The sequences come from PBMCs, collected around atezolizumab (anti-PD-L1) treatment. The source is a man between 40 and 49 years old with urothelial cancer.

V and J are TRBV28 and TRBJ1-5; TRBD1 matches at 7 bases. The CDR3 has 15 residues. The germline V gene encodes CDR1 MDHEN and CDR2 SYDVKM. The V gene end was trimmed by 3 bases and the J gene end by 1 base; junction bases not matched to a gene: 3. The CDR3 nucleotides are TGTGCCAGCAGTTTCAGGGGGGAAAGCAATCAGCCCCAGCATTTT. Translated: CASSFRGESNQPQHF.

This sequence joins TRBV18 and TRBJ1-5; 8 nucleotides match TRBD1. CDR1 is KGHSH, CDR2 LQKENI, per germline. The CDR3 sequence is 14 residues long. J gave up 6 bases and V 4 bases, and 5 bases lay outside the gene matches. CDR3 amino acids: CASSLDRAPQPQHF. The CDR3 DNA reads as TGTGCCAGCTCACTGGACAGGGCACCTCAGCCCCAGCATTTT.

In its sample, this clone was seen once. V gene TRBV28 combines with J gene TRBJ1-2, with TRBD1 as a possible D gene (5 bases). Germline V lookup: CDR1 MDHEN, CDR2 SYDVKM. The CDR3 has 13 amino acids. The V end was cut by 8 bases, the J end by 8 bases, with 18 bases between. CDR3 bases: TGTGCCAGCGTGCGGGGGGTACAGCTGGGCTACACCTTC. Encoded protein: CASVRGVQLGYTF.

The chain combines TRBV7-9 with TRBJ2-7, with 7 bases that match TRBD1. Germline values: CDR1 SEHNR, CDR2 FQNEAQ (reference sequence). The V and J ends lost 3 bases and 6 bases, in that order; junction bases with no gene match: 14. The CDR3 covers 16 residues. The CDR3 protein is CASSFAEETGKGEQYF. CDR3 in DNA: TGTGCCAGCAGCTTCGCGGAGGAGACAGGGAAAGGCGAGCAGTACTTC. The full variable domain, rest sourced from reference TRBV7-9 and TRBJ2-7, is DTGVSQNPRHKITKRGQNVTFRCDPISEHNRLYWYRQTLGQGPEFLTYFQNEAQLEKSRLLSDRFSAERPKGSFSTLEIQRTEQGDSAMYLCASSFAEETGKGEQYFGPGTRLTVT.

The gene calls are TRBV2 and TRBJ2-7; the D gene is possibly TRBD1 (6 bases). V was pared by 7 bases and J by 5 bases, with 12 bases between. This CDR3 contains 12 residues. The germline CDR1 and CDR2 sequences are SNHLY and FYNNEI. CDR3 nucleotide sequence: TGTGCCAGCACCGAGGGGGTCCACGAGCAGTACTTC. The encoded protein is CASTEGVHEQYF.

The V gene is TRBV2, the J gene TRBJ2-3; 8 bases align to TRBD1. The CDR3 runs 15 residues. The germline CDR1 and CDR2 sequences are SNHLY and FYNNEI. J gave up 1 base and V 7 bases, and 7 bases lay outside the gene matches. CDR3 region: CASNLDRDGTDTQYF. The CDR3 bases are TGTGCCAGCAACCTGGACAGGGACGGCACAGATACGCAGTATTTT.

The rearrangement links TRBV12-5 to TRBJ1-1, with no clear D. Between the trimmed V and J ends, which lost 1 base and 10 bases, there was a span of 13 bases. CDR1 is LGHNT, CDR2 FRNRAP, per germline. There are 13 residues in the CDR3. CDR3 amino acids: CASGLGLEGVAFF. The CDR3 coding sequence is TGTGCTAGTGGTTTGGGCCTTGAAGGAGTAGCTTTCTTT.

The J gene is TRBJ2-2, the V gene TRBV19; 13 bases are a match to TRBD2. V trimming: 6 bases; J trimming: 2 bases; junction bases outside the gene matches: 9. From germline, CDR1 is LNHDA and CDR2 SQIVND (reference sequence). There are 18 residues in the CDR3. CDR3 loop: CASRVPGLAGLNTGELFF. In nucleotides, the CDR3 is TGTGCCAGTAGAGTACCGGGACTAGCGGGACTTAACACCGGGGAGCTGTTTTTT.

The chain joins TRBV7-2 to TRBJ1-2, with D possibly being TRBD1 (5 bases). CDR3 length equals 14 residues. Trimming took 4 bases from V and 8 from J, leaving 17 bases between them. The germline V gene encodes CDR1 SGHTA and CDR2 FQGNSA. CDR3 nucleotides: TGTGCCAGCAGCTCATTTGGGGACTTCGGGGGCTACACCTTC. Translated, it gives CASSSFGDFGGYTF.

The V call is TRBV25-1, the J call TRBJ2-7; TRBD2 agrees at 14 bases. V lost 8 bases and J lost 5; bases outside the gene matches: 5. Germline CDR1 reads MGHDK; CDR2 reads SYGVNS. The CDR3 is 14 residues long. CDR3 nucleotide sequence: TGTGCCAGCGGGGGACTAGCGGGAGTTAACGAGCAGTACTTC. Translating gives CASGGLAGVNEQYF.

The DNA for the CDR3 is TGTGCCAGCAACTCTCGGAATCAGCCCCAGCATTTT. It specifies CASNSRNQPQHF. This rearrangement joins TRBV6-5 to TRBJ1-5; no firm D call. V lost 7 bases to trimming and J lost 4 bases, with 8 bases between them. The V gene's germline CDR1 is MNHEY and CDR2 SVGAGI. The CDR3 covers 12 residues.